This TCR beta chain appears in the sequencing data of a study of vaccination and CD4 T cells after COVID-19. Turning to the study itself: Treatment of control cultures consisted of a CEFX pool, an HIV-1 Nef pool, or no peptide.

A remark on this clonotype: Its antigen is undetermined.

Study-level results: The study found that a median approximately 84% of reactive clones in convalescent patients appeared only post-vaccination.

Treatment denoted: approximately 9-day PBMC culture with coronavirus spike peptide pools or control peptides (ViraFEST assay). ViraFEST stimulated the growth of antigen-specific T cells using peptide pools and subsequently profiled their TCRs by sequencing. The study sequenced cultured CD4+ T cell DNA using the Oncomine TCR Beta short-read assay. TCRdb re-analysed the PCR reads in MiXCR, keeping a single row per CDR3 protein. The sample holds approximately 20,000 distinct CDR3 sequences, 55% to 65% seen once. The V and J ends lost 5 bases and 9 bases, in that order; junction bases with no gene match: 9. The CDR3 length is 14 residues. CDR1 is MNHNS and CDR2 is SASEGT in the germline V gene.

The specimen was CD4+ T cells from blood, cultured in vitro, collected before SARS-CoV-2 vaccination. The chain combines TRBV6-1 with TRBJ1-2, with 10 bases lining up with TRBD1. The clonotype originates from a human donor who received a COVID-19 vaccine. CDR3 sequence: CASSLDRGPWSYTF. CDR3 nucleotide sequence: TGTGCCAGCAGTCTTGACAGGGGGCCGTGGAGCTACACCTTC.